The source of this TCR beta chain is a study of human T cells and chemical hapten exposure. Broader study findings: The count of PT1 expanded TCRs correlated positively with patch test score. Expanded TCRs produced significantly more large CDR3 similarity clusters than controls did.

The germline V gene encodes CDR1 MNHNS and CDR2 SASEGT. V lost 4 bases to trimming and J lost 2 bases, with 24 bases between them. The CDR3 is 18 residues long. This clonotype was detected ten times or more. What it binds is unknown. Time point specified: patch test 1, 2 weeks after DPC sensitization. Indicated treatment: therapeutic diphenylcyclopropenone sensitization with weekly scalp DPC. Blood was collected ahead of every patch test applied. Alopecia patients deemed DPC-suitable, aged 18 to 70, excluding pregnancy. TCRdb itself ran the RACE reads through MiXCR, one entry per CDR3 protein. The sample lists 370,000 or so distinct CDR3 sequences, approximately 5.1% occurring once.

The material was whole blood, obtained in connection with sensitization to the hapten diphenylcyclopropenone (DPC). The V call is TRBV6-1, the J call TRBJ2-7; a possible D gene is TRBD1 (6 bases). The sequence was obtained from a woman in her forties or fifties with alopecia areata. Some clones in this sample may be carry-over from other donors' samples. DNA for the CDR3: TGTGCCAGCAGTGGTCTATACTCTGGACAGCCTATAGCCTACGAGCAGTACTTC. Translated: CASSGLYSGQPIAYEQYF.